The 9 T cell receptor beta chains presented below share a single source sample, sequenced in a study of blood T cell repertoires in COVID-19. The repertoire was sequenced with immunoSEQ multiplex PCR; TCRdb's copy has only in-frame clones and lacks some. The sample includes around 210,000 clones, about 88% of them seen just once. The sample was peripheral blood. The origin of the receptors is a man in his forties or fifties with COVID-19, enrolled during active disease.

This chain connects TRBV4-1 to TRBJ1-1; 7 bases are a match to TRBD1. Germline V gives CDR1 MGHRA, CDR2 YSYEKL. The CDR3 spans 13 residues. After removal of 1 base from V and 10 bases from J, the junction contained 6 bases not matched to a gene. CDR3 protein: CASSQVGGGAAFF. Written as DNA, the CDR3 is TGCGCCAGCAGCCAAGTAGGGGGCGGAGCAGCTTTCTTT.

This clone has a single count. This chain links TRBV20-1 with TRBJ2-5, with D unresolved. V gave up 3 bases and J gave up 1 base, with 3 bases separating them. The V gene's germline CDR1 is DFQATT and CDR2 SNEGSKA (reference sequence). The CDR3 totals 11 residues. The CDR3: CSASGQETQYF. CDR3 nucleotides: TGCAGTGCTAGCGGCCAAGAGACCCAGTACTTC.

V and J are TRBV29-1 and TRBJ2-3, with 10 bases fitting TRBD2. The CDR3 has 13 residues. Trimming at V came to 5 bases and at J to 1 base, leaving 0 bases not matched to a gene. Germline CDR1 SQVTM, CDR2 ANQGSEA. The CDR3 sequence is CSVLAGGTDTQYF. In nucleotides, the CDR3 is TGCAGCGTTCTAGCGGGAGGCACAGATACGCAGTATTTT.

J is TRBJ2-1 and V is TRBV18, with TRBD1 identical over 7 bases. V lost 3 bases and J lost 6; bases outside the gene matches: 5. Germline-derived CDR1 and CDR2 are KGHSH and LQKENI. The CDR3 covers 14 residues. The CDR3 spells CASSPKTGPNEQFF. The CDR3 nucleotides are TGTGCCAGCTCACCTAAGACAGGGCCCAATGAGCAGTTCTTC.

CDR3 protein: CASSLYRADTQYF. In DNA form, the CDR3 reads TGTGCCAGCAGTTTATACAGGGCAGATACGCAGTATTTT. This chain joins TRBV27 and TRBJ2-3, with D perhaps TRBD1 (6 bases). Trimming left V 1 base short and J 4 bases short, with 6 bases between. The germline V gene encodes CDR1 MNHEY and CDR2 SMNVEV (reference sequence). The length of the CDR3 is 13 residues.

The chain couples TRBV18 to TRBJ2-3; a weak D match, TRBD1 (5 bases). The CDR3 is 13 amino acids. The germline V gene encodes CDR1 KGHSH and CDR2 LQKENI. Trimming took off 8 bases at V and 2 bases at J, with 11 bases between the two ends. In DNA form, the CDR3 reads TGTGCCAGCATGCTCAGGGACACAGATACGCAGTATTTT. Translating it yields CASMLRDTDTQYF.

The chain has TRBV3-1 (or the pseudogene TRBV3-2) and TRBJ2-3, with 9 bases identical to TRBD2. This CDR3 has 16 residues. Germline V gene lookup returns CDR1 LGHDT and CDR2 YNNKEL (reference sequence). Trimming took 0 bases from V and 7 from J; bases not matched to a gene: 8. The CDR3 loop is CASSQDGGRGSNTQYF. The CDR3 DNA is TGTGCCAGCAGCCAAGATGGCGGGAGGGGCAGCAATACGCAGTATTTT.

The chain uses TRBV4-3 and TRBJ2-7; possible D gene TRBD2, 6 bases. V was shortened by 0 bases and J by 7 bases, with 19 bases between the two germline ends. Germline CDR1 is LGHNA and CDR2 is YSLEER. This CDR3 has 16 amino acids. The CDR3 nucleotides read TGCGCCAGCAGCCAAGATTTGTCGGGAGCCCAGGGAGAGCAGTACTTC. This sequence encodes CASSQDLSGAQGEQYF.

J is TRBJ1-2 and V is TRBV7-2; TRBD1 aligns across 9 bases. V lost 1 base, J lost 7 bases, and 10 bases stayed unmatched. CDR1 is SGHTA and CDR2 is FQGNSA in the germline V gene. The CDR3 has 16 amino acids. CDR3: CASSLGGDRALRGYTF. CDR3 in DNA: TGTGCCAGCAGCTTAGGAGGGGACAGGGCTCTTCGTGGCTACACCTTC.